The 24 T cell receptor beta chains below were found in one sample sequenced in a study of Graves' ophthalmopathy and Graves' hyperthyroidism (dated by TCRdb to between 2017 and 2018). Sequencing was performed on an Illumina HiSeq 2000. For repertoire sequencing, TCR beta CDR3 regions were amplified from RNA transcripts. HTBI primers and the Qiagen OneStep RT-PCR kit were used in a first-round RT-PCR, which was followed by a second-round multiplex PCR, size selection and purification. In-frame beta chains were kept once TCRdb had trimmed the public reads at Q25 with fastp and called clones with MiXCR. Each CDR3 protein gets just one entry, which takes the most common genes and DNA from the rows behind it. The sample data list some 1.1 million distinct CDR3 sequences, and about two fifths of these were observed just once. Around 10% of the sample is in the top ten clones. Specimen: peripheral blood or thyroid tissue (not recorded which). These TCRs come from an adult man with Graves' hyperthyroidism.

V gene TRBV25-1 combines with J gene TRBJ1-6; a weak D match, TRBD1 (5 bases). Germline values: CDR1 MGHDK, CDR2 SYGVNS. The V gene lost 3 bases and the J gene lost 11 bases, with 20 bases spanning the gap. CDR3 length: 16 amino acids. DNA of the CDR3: TGTGCCAGCAGTGATAACGGTGGGGGAATTTACGCACCCCTCCACTTT. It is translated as CASSDNGGGIYAPLHF.

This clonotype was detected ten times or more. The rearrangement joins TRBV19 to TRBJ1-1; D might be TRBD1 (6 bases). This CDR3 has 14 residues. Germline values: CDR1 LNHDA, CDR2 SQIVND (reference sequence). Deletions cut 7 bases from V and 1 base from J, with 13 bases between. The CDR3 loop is CASIRETGNTEAFF. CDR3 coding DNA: TGTGCCAGTATCAGAGAGACAGGGAACACTGAAGCTTTCTTT.

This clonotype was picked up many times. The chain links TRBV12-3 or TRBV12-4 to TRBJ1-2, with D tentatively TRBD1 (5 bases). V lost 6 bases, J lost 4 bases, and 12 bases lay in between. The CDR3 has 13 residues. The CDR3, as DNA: TGTGCCAGCAGGATGGACACCCTCTATGGCTACACCTTC. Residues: CASRMDTLYGYTF.

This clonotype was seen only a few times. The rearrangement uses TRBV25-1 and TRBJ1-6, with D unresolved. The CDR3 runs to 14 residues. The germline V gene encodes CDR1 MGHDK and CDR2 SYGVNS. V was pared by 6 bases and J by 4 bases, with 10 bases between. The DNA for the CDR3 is TGTGCCAGCAGAGAGACGGGTTATAATTCACCCCTCCACTTT. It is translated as CASRETGYNSPLHF.

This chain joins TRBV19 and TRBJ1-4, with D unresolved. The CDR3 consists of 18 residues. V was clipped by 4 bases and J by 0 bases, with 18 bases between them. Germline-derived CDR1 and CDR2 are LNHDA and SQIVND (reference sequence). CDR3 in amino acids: CASSSPLPWGPTNEKLFF. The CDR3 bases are TGTGCCAGTAGTAGCCCCCTCCCGTGGGGTCCAACTAATGAAAAACTGTTTTTT.

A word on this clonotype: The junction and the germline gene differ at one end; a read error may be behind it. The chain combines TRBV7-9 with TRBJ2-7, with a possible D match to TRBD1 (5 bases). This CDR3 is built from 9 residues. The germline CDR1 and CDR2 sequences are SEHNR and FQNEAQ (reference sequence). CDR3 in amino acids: CASSLARTF. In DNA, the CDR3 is TGTGCCAGCAGCTTAGCGAGGACATTC. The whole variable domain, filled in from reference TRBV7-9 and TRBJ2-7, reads DTGVSQNPRHKITKRGQNVTFRCDPISEHNRLYWYRQTLGQGPEFLTYFQNEAQLEKSRLLSDRFSAERPKGSFSTLEIQRTEQGDSAMYLCASSLARTFGPGTRLTVT.

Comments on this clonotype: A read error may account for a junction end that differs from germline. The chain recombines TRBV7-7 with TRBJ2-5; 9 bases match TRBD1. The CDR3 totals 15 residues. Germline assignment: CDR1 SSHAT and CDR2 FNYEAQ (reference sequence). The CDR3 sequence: CAISRTGVGQETQYF. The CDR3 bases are TGTGCCATCAGCCGGACAGGGGTAGGCCAAGAGACCCAGTACTTC. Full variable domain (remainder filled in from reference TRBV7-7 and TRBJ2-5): GAGVSQSPRYKVTKRGQDVTLRCDPISSHATLYWYQQALGQGPEFLTYFNYEAQPDKSGLPSDRFSAERPEGSISTLTIQRTEQRDSAMYRCAISRTGVGQETQYFGPGTRLLVL.

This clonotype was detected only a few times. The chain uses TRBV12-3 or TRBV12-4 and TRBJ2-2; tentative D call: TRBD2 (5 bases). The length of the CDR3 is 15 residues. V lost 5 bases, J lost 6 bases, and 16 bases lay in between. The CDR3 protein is CASSPTSGISGELFF. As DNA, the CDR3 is TGTGCCAGCAGTCCCACGTCGGGAATCTCCGGGGAGCTGTTTTTT.

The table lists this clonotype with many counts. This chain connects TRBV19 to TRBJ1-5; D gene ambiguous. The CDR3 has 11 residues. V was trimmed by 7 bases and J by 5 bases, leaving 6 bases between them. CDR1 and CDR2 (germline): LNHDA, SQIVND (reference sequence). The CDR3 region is CASIPDQPQHF. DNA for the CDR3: TGTGCCAGTATTCCGGATCAGCCCCAGCATTTT.

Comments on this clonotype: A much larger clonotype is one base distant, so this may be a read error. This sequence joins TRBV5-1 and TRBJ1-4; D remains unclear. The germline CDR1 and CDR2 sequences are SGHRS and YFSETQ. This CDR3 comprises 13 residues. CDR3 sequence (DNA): TGCGCCAGCAGCTTTTCAGCAGATGAAAAACTGTGTTTT. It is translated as CASSFSADEKLCF. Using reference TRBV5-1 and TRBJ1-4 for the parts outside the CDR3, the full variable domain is KAGVTQTPRYLIKTRGQQVTLSCSPISGHRSVSWYQQTPGQGLQFLFEYFSETQRNKGNFPGRFSGRQFSNSRSEMNVSTLELGDSALYLCASSFSADEKLCFGSGTQLSVL.

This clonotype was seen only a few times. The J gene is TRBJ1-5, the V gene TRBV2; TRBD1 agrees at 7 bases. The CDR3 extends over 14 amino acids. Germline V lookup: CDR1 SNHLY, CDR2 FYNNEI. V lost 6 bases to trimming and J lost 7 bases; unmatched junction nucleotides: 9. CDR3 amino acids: CASRIDREVQPQHF. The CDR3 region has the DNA TGTGCCAGCAGGATCGACAGGGAGGTCCAGCCCCAGCATTTT.

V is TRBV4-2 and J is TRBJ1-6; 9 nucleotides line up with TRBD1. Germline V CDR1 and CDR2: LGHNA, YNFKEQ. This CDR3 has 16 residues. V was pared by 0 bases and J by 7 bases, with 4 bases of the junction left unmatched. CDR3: CASSQDGTGQNSPLHF. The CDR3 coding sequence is TGTGCCAGCAGCCAAGACGGGACAGGGCAAAATTCACCCCTCCACTTT.

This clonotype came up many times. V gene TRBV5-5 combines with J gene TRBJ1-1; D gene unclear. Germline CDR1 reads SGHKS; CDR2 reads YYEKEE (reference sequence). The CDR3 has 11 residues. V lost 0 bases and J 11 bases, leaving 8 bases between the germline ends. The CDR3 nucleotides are TGTGCCAGCAGCTTGGACATTTTGGCTTTCTTT. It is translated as CASSLDILAFF.

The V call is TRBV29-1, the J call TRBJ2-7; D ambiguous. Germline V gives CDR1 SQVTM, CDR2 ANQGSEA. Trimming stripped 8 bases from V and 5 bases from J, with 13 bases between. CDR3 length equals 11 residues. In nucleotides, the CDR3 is TGCAGCCCACCTCGAGGAGACGAGCAGTACTTC. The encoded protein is CSPPRGDEQYF.

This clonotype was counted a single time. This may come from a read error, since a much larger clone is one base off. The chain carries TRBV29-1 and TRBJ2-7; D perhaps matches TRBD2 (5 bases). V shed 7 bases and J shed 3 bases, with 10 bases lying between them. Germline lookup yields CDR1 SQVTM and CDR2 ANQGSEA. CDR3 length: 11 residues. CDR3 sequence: CSAMEDYEQYF. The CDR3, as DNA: TGCAGCGCAATGGAGGACTACGAGCAGTACTTC.

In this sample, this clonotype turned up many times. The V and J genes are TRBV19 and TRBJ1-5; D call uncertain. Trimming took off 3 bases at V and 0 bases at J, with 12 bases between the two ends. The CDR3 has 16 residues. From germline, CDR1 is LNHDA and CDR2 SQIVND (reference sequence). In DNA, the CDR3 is TGTGCCAGTAGTATTGGACGGCAGCATAGCAATCAGCCCCAGCATTTT. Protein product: CASSIGRQHSNQPQHF.

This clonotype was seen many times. The CDR3 reads CASILDGAEETQYF. DNA for the CDR3: TGTGCCAGCATCCTAGACGGGGCTGAGGAGACCCAGTACTTC. This chain uses TRBV7-9 with TRBJ2-5; either TRBD1 or TRBD2 may fit D (5 bases each). The CDR3 is made up of 14 amino acids. Trimming removed 7 bases at V and 5 bases at J, with 17 bases between. Germline CDR1 is SEHNR and CDR2 is FQNEAQ (reference sequence).

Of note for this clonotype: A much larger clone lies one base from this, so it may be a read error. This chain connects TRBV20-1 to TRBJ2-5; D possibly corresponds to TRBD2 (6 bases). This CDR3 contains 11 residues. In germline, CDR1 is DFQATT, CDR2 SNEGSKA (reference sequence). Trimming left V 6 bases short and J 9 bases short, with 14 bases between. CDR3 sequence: CSAAIGEAQYF. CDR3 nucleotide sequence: TGCAGTGCGGCGATCGGGGAGGCCCAGTACTTC.

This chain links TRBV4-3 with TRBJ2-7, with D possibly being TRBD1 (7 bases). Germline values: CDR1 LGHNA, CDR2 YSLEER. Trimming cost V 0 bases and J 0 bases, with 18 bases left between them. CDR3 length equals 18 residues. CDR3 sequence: CASSQDIPAGQLSYEQYF. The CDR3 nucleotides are TGCGCCAGCAGCCAAGATATTCCCGCGGGACAGCTCTCCTACGAGCAGTACTTC.

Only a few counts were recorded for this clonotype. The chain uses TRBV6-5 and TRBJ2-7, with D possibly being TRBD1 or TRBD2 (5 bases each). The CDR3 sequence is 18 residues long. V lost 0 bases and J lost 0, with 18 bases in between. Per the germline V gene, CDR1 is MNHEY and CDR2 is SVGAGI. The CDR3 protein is CASSYSRGRDGPSYEQYF. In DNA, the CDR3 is TGTGCCAGCAGTTACTCCCGGGGCCGAGACGGACCCTCCTACGAGCAGTACTTC.

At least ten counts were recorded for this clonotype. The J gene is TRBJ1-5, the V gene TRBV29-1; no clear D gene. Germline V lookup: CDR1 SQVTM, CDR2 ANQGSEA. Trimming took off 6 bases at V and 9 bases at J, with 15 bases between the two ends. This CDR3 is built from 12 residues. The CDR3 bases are TGCAGCGTAATCGATAAGGTGTGGCCCCAGCATTTT. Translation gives CSVIDKVWPQHF. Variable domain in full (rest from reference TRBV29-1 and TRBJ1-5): SAVISQKPSRDICQRGTSLTIQCQVDSQVTMMFWYRQQPGQSLTLIATANQGSEATYESGFVIDKFPISRPNLTFSTLTVSNMSPEDSSIYLCSVIDKVWPQHFGDGTRLSIL.

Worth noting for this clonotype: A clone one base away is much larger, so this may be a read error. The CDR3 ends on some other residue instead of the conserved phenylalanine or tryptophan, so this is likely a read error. DNA for the CDR3: TGTGCCAGCAGCCAAGGTTATCCGCGAAGAGAGACCCAGTACCTC. This encodes CASSQGYPRRETQYL. The chain employs TRBV14 and TRBJ2-5; D not resolved. The V gene's germline CDR1 is SGHDN and CDR2 FVKESK. CDR3 length: 15 amino acids. Trimming cost V 1 base and J 4 bases, with 13 bases left between them.

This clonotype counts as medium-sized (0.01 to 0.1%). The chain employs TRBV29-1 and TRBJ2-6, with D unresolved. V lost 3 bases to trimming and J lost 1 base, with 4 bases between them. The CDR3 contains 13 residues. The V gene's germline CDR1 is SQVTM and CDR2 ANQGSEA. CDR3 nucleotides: TGCAGCGTTGAGCAATCTGGGGCCAACGTCCTGACTTTC. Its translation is CSVEQSGANVLTF. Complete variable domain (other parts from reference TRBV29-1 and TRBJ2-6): SAVISQKPSRDICQRGTSLTIQCQVDSQVTMMFWYRQQPGQSLTLIATANQGSEATYESGFVIDKFPISRPNLTFSTLTVSNMSPEDSSIYLCSVEQSGANVLTFGAGSRLTVL.

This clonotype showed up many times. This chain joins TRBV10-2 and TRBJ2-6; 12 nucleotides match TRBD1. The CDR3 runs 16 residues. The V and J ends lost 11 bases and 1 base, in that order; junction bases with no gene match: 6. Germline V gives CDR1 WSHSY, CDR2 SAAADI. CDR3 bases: TGCGCCGGACGGGGACAGGGGGCGTCTGGGGCCAACGTCCTGACTTTC. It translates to CAGRGQGASGANVLTF.